The 5 T cell receptor beta chains presented below share a single source sample, sequenced in a study of patients and donors after allogeneic stem cell transplantation. TCRdb reprocessed the RT-PCR reads with MiXCR, giving one entry per CDR3 protein. The table has 150,000 to 200,000 distinct CDR3 sequences, approximately 30% seen once. Material for sequencing was blood, either unsorted or a sorted T cell fraction (not recorded which). These TCRs come from a human donor who was either an allogeneic HSCT recipient or a stem cell or donor lymphocyte infusion donor (not recorded which). It is not recorded whose cells these are; they may come from a transplant donor.

This clonotype was detected a few times. This chain links TRBV2 with TRBJ2-7; 12 bases are a match to TRBD2. The ends lost 1 base at V and 3 bases at J; junction bases unmatched: 4. The CDR3 has 16 residues. Germline CDR1 SNHLY, CDR2 FYNNEI. CDR3 nucleotides: TGTGCCAGCAGTGAAGGGCCTAGCGGGAGGGGCTACGAGCAGTACTTC. Amino acids: CASSEGPSGRGYEQYF.

This clonotype was detected a few times. This sequence joins TRBV28 and TRBJ2-5; D remains unclear. The length of the CDR3 is 14 residues. V lost 6 bases and J lost 5, with 16 bases in between. The germline CDR1 and CDR2 sequences are MDHEN and SYDVKM. CDR3 sequence reads: CASRSSGPLETQYF. The DNA of the CDR3 is TGTGCCAGCAGATCGTCCGGCCCCCTCGAGACCCAGTACTTC.

DNA of the CDR3: TGTGCCAGCAGCTTAATAGGACCTAACACCGGGGAGCTGTTTTTT. Its translation is CASSLIGPNTGELFF. The chain carries TRBV7-8 and TRBJ2-2, with D unresolved. CDR1 is SGHVS and CDR2 is FQNEAQ in the germline V gene. There are 15 residues in the CDR3. Trimming removed 2 bases from V and 2 bases from J, with 9 bases in between. Based on the CDR3 plus reference TRBV7-8 and TRBJ2-2, the full variable domain is GAGVSQSPRYKVAKRGQDVALRCDPISGHVSLFWYQQALGQGPEFLTYFQNEAQLDKSGLPSDRFFAERPEGSVSTLKIQRTQQEDSAVYLCASSLIGPNTGELFFGEGSRLTVL.

The chain has TRBV2 and TRBJ2-2; no definite D call. There are 16 residues in the CDR3. Germline V gene data show CDR1 as SNHLY and CDR2 as FYNNEI. V was pared by 10 bases and J by 2 bases, with 20 bases between. In nucleotides, the CDR3 is TGTGCCACCCGGGCCCCCCCCGACAAAAACACCGGGGAGCTGTTTTTT. Protein sequence: CATRAPPDKNTGELFF. Complete variable domain (other parts from reference TRBV2 and TRBJ2-2): EPEVTQTPSHQVTQMGQEVILRCVPISNHLYFYWYRQILGQKVEFLVSFYNNEISEKSEIFDDQFSVERPDGSNFTLKIRSTKLEDSAMYFCATRAPPDKNTGELFFGEGSRLTVL.

The chain recombines TRBV12-3 or TRBV12-4 with TRBJ2-3; 7 nucleotides match TRBD1. The CDR3 runs 15 residues. J was trimmed by 5 bases and V by 4 bases; bases with no gene match: 9. The CDR3 nucleotides read TGTGCCAGCAGTTCTCGACAGGGTTTCATAGATACGCAGTATTTT. As protein: CASSSRQGFIDTQYF.